This T cell receptor (beta chain) was identified in a study of T cells in Graves' hyperthyroidism and ophthalmopathy. Study at large: Peripheral blood was collected at initial diagnosis, before any treatment. General observations from the study: Ophthalmopathy and stable hyperthyroidism were separated by a 13 V-J model.

TCR beta CDR3 regions were amplified from RNA. A first-round RT-PCR of the TCR CDR3 used the HTBI primer set. Each CDR3 protein gets one entry after TCRdb re-called the multiplex PCR reads with MiXCR. This sample has 500,000 to 600,000 distinct CDR3 sequences, with around 20% found just once. Germline V gene sequence: CDR1 GTSNPN, CDR2 SVGIG (reference sequence). V dropped 3 bases and J dropped 6; count of bases not matched to a gene: 7. This CDR3 spans 14 amino acids. Individuals with ophthalmopathy presented a Clinical Activity Score of at least 3, a NOSPECS grade of at least 4 and a duration under 3 months. Diagnosis rested on symptoms, serum thyroxine and TRAb, thyroid ultrasound, and orbital computed tomography. On this clonotype itself: Its antigen is unidentified.

The clonotype originates from a man between 35 and 55 years old with Graves' ophthalmopathy. Input material: blood. The rearrangement uses TRBV30 and TRBJ2-5, with 10 bases fitting TRBD1. The CDR3: CAWSRDRGAQTQYF. For the CDR3, the DNA is TGTGCCTGGAGCCGGGACAGGGGCGCTCAGACCCAGTACTTC.